The 19 T cell receptor beta chains listed next were all sequenced from one sample in a study of blood T cell repertoires in COVID-19. Profiled with immunoSEQ multiplex PCR; TCRdb holds only in-frame clones, not every one. This sample yields about 170,000 clones, of which roughly 82% are seen a single time; roughly 7% belongs to the top ten. The sample was peripheral blood. These receptors were collected from a woman between 40 and 50 years old with COVID-19, enrolled during active disease.

The chain uses TRBV7-3 and TRBJ2-2, with 9 nucleotides matching TRBD1. CDR1 SGHTA and CDR2 FQGTGA come from the germline V gene. Trimming removed 5 bases from V and 7 bases from J; junction bases left unmatched: 8. This CDR3 is built from 15 residues. The CDR3 sequence: CASSVQGARDGELFF. The DNA of the CDR3 is TGTGCCAGCAGCGTACAGGGGGCTAGGGACGGGGAGCTGTTTTTT. Full variable domain (missing parts from reference TRBV7-3 and TRBJ2-2): GAGVSQTPSNKVTEKGKYVELRCDPISGHTALYWYRQSLGQGPEFLIYFQGTGAADDSGLPNDRFFAVRPEGSVSTLKIQRTERGDSAVYLCASSVQGARDGELFFGEGSRLTVL.

The table lists this clone with a few counts. The rearrangement joins TRBV4-1 to TRBJ2-6, with TRBD1 as a possible D gene (6 bases). The V end lost 3 bases, the J end lost 1 base, and 10 bases lay between the germline ends. In germline, CDR1 is MGHRA, CDR2 YSYEKL. This CDR3 spans 16 amino acids. The CDR3 protein is CASSQDTGSGANVLTF. The CDR3 nucleotides read TGCGCCAGCAGCCAGGATACAGGGTCTGGGGCCAACGTCCTGACTTTC.

V usage is TRBV6-1 and J usage is TRBJ1-6; tentative D call: TRBD1 (6 bases). The germline V and J ends were trimmed by 3 bases and 7 bases, with 13 bases remaining between them. The CDR3 runs 15 residues. Germline CDR1 is MNHNS and CDR2 is SASEGT. As DNA, the CDR3 is TGTGCCAGCAGTGAGTTTGCAGGGGAAAATTCACCCCTCCACTTT. It encodes CASSEFAGENSPLHF.

This chain links TRBV27 with TRBJ1-4, with a weak D call TRBD1 (5 bases). The CDR3 covers 14 residues. V lost 5 bases and J 0 bases, leaving 7 bases between the germline ends. Germline lookup yields CDR1 MNHEY and CDR2 SMNVEV (reference sequence). CDR3 residues: CASSGTATNEKLFF. Here the CDR3 DNA reads TGTGCCAGCAGTGGGACTGCAACTAATGAAAAACTGTTTTTT.

The rearrangement joins TRBV10-3 to TRBJ1-2; no clear D. The CDR3 has 13 residues. CDR1 is ENHRY and CDR2 is SYGVKD in the germline V gene. Trimming took 4 bases from V and 6 from J, leaving 12 bases between them. The CDR3 loop is CAISAIGVDGYTF. The CDR3 nucleotides are TGTGCCATCAGTGCCATCGGGGTGGATGGCTACACCTTC.

The chain couples TRBV3-1 (or the pseudogene TRBV3-2) to TRBJ2-5, with 10 nucleotides matching TRBD2. Trimming cost V 4 bases and J 4 bases; bases outside gene matches: 15. CDR1 and CDR2 from the germline V gene are LGHDT and YNNKEL (reference sequence). The CDR3 runs 18 residues. The CDR3 sequence is CASSLRGSSSGRAETQYF. The CDR3 nucleotides are TGTGCCAGCAGCCTAAGGGGGTCGTCTAGCGGGAGAGCAGAGACCCAGTACTTC.

This clone has only one observation. The rearrangement links TRBV9 to TRBJ1-3; D possibly corresponds to TRBD1 (6 bases). The V end was cut by 4 bases, the J end by 0 bases, with 11 bases between. CDR1 is SGDLS, CDR2 YYNGEE, per germline. The CDR3 sequence is 15 residues long. The CDR3: CASSTGQSSGNTIYF. The CDR3 region has the DNA TGTGCCAGCAGCACCGGACAGAGCTCTGGAAACACCATATATTTT.

The chain combines TRBV21-1 with TRBJ1-4; the table gives TRBD1 as D, unverified against the DNA. TRBV21-1 is a documented pseudogene. The CDR3 consists of 16 residues. CDR3 nucleotides: TGTGCCAGCAGCAAAGCCCGACACCCAACTAATGAAAAACTGTTTTTT. Amino acids: CASSKARHPTNEKLFF.

The rearrangement uses TRBV5-5 and TRBJ2-1; 13 bases agree with TRBD2. Germline assignment: CDR1 SGHKS and CDR2 YYEKEE (reference sequence). The CDR3 length is 20 residues. Trimming cost V 5 bases and J 0 bases; bases outside gene matches: 14. CDR3 sequence: CASSHTGTSGVPSSYNEQFF. The CDR3, as DNA: TGTGCCAGCAGTCACACCGGGACTAGCGGGGTTCCTAGCTCCTACAATGAGCAGTTCTTC.

The rearrangement uses TRBV5-6 and TRBJ2-1, with TRBD1 as a possible D gene (7 bases). The CDR3 covers 14 residues. The V end lost 0 bases, the J end lost 6 bases, and 10 bases lay between the germline ends. From germline, CDR1 is SGHDT and CDR2 YYEEEE. The CDR3: CASSLAQGGNEQFF. CDR3 sequence (DNA): TGTGCCAGCAGCTTGGCTCAGGGGGGCAATGAGCAGTTCTTC. Supplemented by reference TRBV5-6 and TRBJ2-1, the full variable domain reads DAGVTQSPTHLIKTRGQQVTLRCSPKSGHDTVSWYQQALGQGPQFIFQYYEEEERQRGNFPDRFSGHQFPNYSSELNVNALLLGDSALYLCASSLAQGGNEQFFGPGTRLTVL.

V and J are TRBV28 and TRBJ2-7; weak D call: TRBD2 (7 bases). Looked up from germline, CDR1 is MDHEN and CDR2 is SYDVKM. CDR3 length: 15 residues. The ends were cut back, 4 bases at V and 2 bases at J, with 15 bases in the middle. The CDR3 spells CASSSIGGGPYEQYF. The CDR3 DNA reads as TGTGCCAGCAGTTCGATAGGGGGGGGCCCCTACGAGCAGTACTTC.

As to this clone: Given a much more abundant clone one base away, this may be a read error. Other DNA sequences in this sample translate to the same CDR3. This chain links TRBV28 with TRBJ2-7, with 8 bases matching TRBD2. The germline gives CDR1 MDHEN, CDR2 SYDVKM. The CDR3 is 15 amino acids. CDR3 DNA: TGTGCCAGCAGTTTTGGGCCCACTAGCGGCCACGAGCAGTACTTT. Encoded protein: CASSFGPTSGHEQYF.

The chain recombines TRBV29-1 with TRBJ2-3; the match to TRBD2 covers 7 bases. The V gene end was trimmed by 4 bases and the J gene end by 0 bases; junction bases not matched to a gene: 10. This CDR3 is built from 16 residues. The germline gives CDR1 SQVTM, CDR2 ANQGSEA. CDR3 nucleotide sequence: TGCAGCGTTGCTTTAGTGGGAGGGGCTAGCACAGATACGCAGTATTTT. It encodes CSVALVGGASTDTQYF.

This chain uses TRBV3-1 (or the pseudogene TRBV3-2) with TRBJ2-7; D perhaps matches TRBD2 (6 bases). This CDR3 contains 15 residues. Germline values: CDR1 LGHDT, CDR2 YNNKEL (reference sequence). V was shortened by 1 base and J by 1 base, with 11 bases between the two germline ends. The CDR3 nucleotides are TGTGCCAGCAGCCAAGGGGTTGGGGGGTCCTACGAGCAGTACTTC. It translates to CASSQGVGGSYEQYF.

The chain carries TRBV29-1 and TRBJ1-3; the match to TRBD1 covers 7 bases. Per the germline V gene, CDR1 is SQVTM and CDR2 is ANQGSEA. The junction had 4 bases not matched to a gene; V was cut back by 5 bases and J by 0 bases. The CDR3 is made up of 14 amino acids. The CDR3 region has the DNA TGCAGCGTTCCAGGGGGGTCCTCTGGAAACACCATATATTTT. Protein sequence: CSVPGGSSGNTIYF.

The chain is built from TRBV7-8 and TRBJ2-1, with a weak D call TRBD1 (7 bases). The CDR3 sequence is 15 residues long. Trimming removed 5 bases from V and 3 bases from J, with 14 bases in between. Germline loops: CDR1 SGHVS, CDR2 FQNEAQ. CDR3 sequence reads: CASSRRGTDYNEQFF. In DNA form, the CDR3 reads TGTGCCAGCAGCCGCCGCGGGACAGACTACAATGAGCAGTTCTTC. Looking up the rest from reference TRBV7-8 and TRBJ2-1 gives the full variable domain: GAGVSQSPRYKVAKRGQDVALRCDPISGHVSLFWYQQALGQGPEFLTYFQNEAQLDKSGLPSDRFFAERPEGSVSTLKIQRTQQEDSAVYLCASSRRGTDYNEQFFGPGTRLTVL.

The rearrangement links TRBV18 to TRBJ1-1; possibly TRBD1 for D (6 bases). The CDR3 runs to 17 residues. Germline-derived CDR1 and CDR2 are KGHSH and LQKENI. V was clipped by 3 bases and J by 4 bases, with 21 bases between them. The DNA of the CDR3 is TGTGCCAGCTCACCCAAAACCCTGCAGGGGATCGGCACTGAAGCTTTCTTT. Encoded protein: CASSPKTLQGIGTEAFF.

V and J are TRBV2 and TRBJ1-5; D may be TRBD1 (5 bases). This CDR3 has 15 residues. V was clipped by 1 base and J by 1 base, with 8 bases between them. CDR1 SNHLY and CDR2 FYNNEI come from the germline V gene. CDR3 DNA: TGTGCCAGCAGTGAAGGCAGGGTGAGCAATCAGCCCCAGCATTTT. Protein sequence: CASSEGRVSNQPQHF.

This clone was seen a single time. Other DNA sequences within the sample encode an identical CDR3. V gene TRBV7-9 combines with J gene TRBJ2-2; 7 nucleotides agree with TRBD1. J gave up 7 bases and V 6 bases, and 5 bases lay outside the gene matches. Per germline, CDR1 SEHNR and CDR2 FQNEAQ (reference sequence). This CDR3 has 13 residues. CDR3 nucleotides: TGTGCCAGCAGTTTAACAGGGGTCGGGGAGCTGTTTTTT. Protein: CASSLTGVGELFF. The full variable domain, rest sourced from reference TRBV7-9 and TRBJ2-2, is DTGVSQNPRHKITKRGQNVTFRCDPISEHNRLYWYRQTLGQGPEFLTYFQNEAQLEKSRLLSDRFSAERPKGSFSTLEIQRTEQGDSAMYLCASSLTGVGELFFGEGSRLTVL.